The sequence of this T cell receptor (beta chain) was determined in a study of CD8 T cells in ankylosing spondylitis listed by TCRdb under 2017. Some background on the complete study: The study profiled T cell receptor beta repertoires in healthy donors and ankylosing spondylitis patients to find disease-linked TCR variants. The full study cohort was made up of 20 to 25 ankylosing spondylitis patients and roughly 98 healthy donors. Samples of peripheral blood were taken, and for ankylosing spondylitis patients, synovial fluid was collected as well.

Sequencer: Illumina HiSeq 2500. TCR beta libraries were prepared by quantitative 5'-RACE with molecular barcodes. The published analysis was carried out like this. Disease-linked TCR variants were identified with a new computational method built on a probabilistic model of VDJ rearrangement. TCRdb cleaned the public reads at Q25 with fastp, built clones with MiXCR and kept in-frame beta chains. Every entry covers one CDR3 protein and lists the most common genes and DNA from its rows. TCRdb, rather than the study authors, made the V and J calls. For this sample the table gives about 750,000 distinct CDR3 sequences, of which 15% to 20% were detected only once. Over 15% of the sample goes to the ten largest clones. The table lists this clonotype with a few counts. Its antigen is still unknown. Within one base of it there is no much larger clone, and no base qualities were kept. Beyond this particular receptor, the publication reports: The disease-linked clones showed a CD8+ phenotype and occurred at relatively low frequencies in peripheral blood. A TCR beta motif made up of several highly homologous amino acid variants appeared to be characteristic of blood from ankylosing spondylitis patients. The disease-linked clones were reported to be significantly enriched in matched synovial fluid samples from ankylosing spondylitis patients. Some motif variants had previously been reported in the synovial fluid and blood of reactive arthritis patients, which suggests shared mechanisms of disease initiation.

Sequencing was carried out using blood, either unsorted or a sorted T cell fraction (not recorded which). This receptor was identified in a male donor with ankylosing spondylitis.

The nucleotides read TGCGCCAGCAGACAATCCGGGGGACCCAACACTGAAGCTTTCTTT. This translates into CASRQSGGPNTEAFF. This sequence uses TRBV5-1 and TRBJ1-1; the best D guess is TRBD1, with 5 bases matching. The CDR3 sequence holds 15 residues, the cysteine and phenylalanine included. Only the CDR3 region is kept as DNA, spanning 45 bases read in frame from base 1. V sheds 5 bases and J sheds 2 bases, leaving 16 bases between their ends. The germline V gene supplies CDR1 SGHRS and CDR2 YFSETQ.